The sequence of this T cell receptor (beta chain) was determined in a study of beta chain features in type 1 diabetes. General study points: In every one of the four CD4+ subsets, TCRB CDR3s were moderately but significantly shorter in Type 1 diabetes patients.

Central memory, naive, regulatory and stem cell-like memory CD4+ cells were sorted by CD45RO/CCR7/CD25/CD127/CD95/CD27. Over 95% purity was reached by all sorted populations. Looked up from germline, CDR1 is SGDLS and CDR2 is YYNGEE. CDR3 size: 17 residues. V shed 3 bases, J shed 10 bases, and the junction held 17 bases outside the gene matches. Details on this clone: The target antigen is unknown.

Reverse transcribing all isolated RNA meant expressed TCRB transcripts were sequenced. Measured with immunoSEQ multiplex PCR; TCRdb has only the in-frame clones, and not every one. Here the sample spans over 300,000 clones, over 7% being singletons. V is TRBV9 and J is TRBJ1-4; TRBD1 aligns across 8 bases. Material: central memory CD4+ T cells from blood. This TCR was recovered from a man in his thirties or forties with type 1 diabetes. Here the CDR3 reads CASSGTGTGELLGKLFF. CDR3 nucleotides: TGTGCCAGCAGCGGGACCGGGACAGGCGAGCTTTTGGGAAAACTGTTTTTT.